These 5 T cell receptor beta chains share one sample of origin, sequenced in a study of shared clonotypes between healthy human individuals. Sequenced by immunoSEQ multiplex PCR; TCRdb stores in-frame clones only, minus some. The sample holds about 590,000 clones; 95% to 96% are singletons and the top ten take roughly 0.1%. The naive CD8 population came from CD45RO-negative cells selected for CCR7, without terminally differentiated effector memory CD45RA+ cells. Material for sequencing was naive CD8+ T cells sorted from blood. These receptors came from a woman in her twenties or thirties in good health.

The V and J genes are TRBV2 and TRBJ2-7, with 7 bases fitting TRBD1. V shed 7 bases, J shed 2 bases, and the junction held 11 bases outside the gene matches. Germline CDR1 SNHLY, CDR2 FYNNEI. The CDR3 sequence is 15 residues long. As DNA, the CDR3 is TGTGCCAGCAAGGGGACAGCTGACTTTCCCTACGAGCAGTACTTC. Residues: CASKGTADFPYEQYF.

The chain couples TRBV30 to TRBJ2-2; 8 nucleotides align to TRBD1. This CDR3 region has 15 residues. The germline V gene encodes CDR1 GTSNPN and CDR2 SVGIG (reference sequence). Trimming at V came to 1 base and at J to 1 base, leaving 2 bases not matched to a gene. CDR3 nucleotides: TGTGCCTGGAGTGACGGACAGGGGAACACCGGGGAGCTGTTTTTT. This gives the protein CAWSDGQGNTGELFF.

The chain joins TRBV29-1 to TRBJ1-2; D gene uncertain. Trimming removed 1 base from V and 4 bases from J, with 7 bases in between. The V gene's germline CDR1 is SQVTM and CDR2 ANQGSEA. The length of the CDR3 is 12 residues. In DNA, the CDR3 is TGCAGCGTTGAAGGGCTCGGCTATGGCTACACCTTC. It encodes CSVEGLGYGYTF.

The chain joins TRBV15 to TRBJ2-1; 8 nucleotides line up with TRBD2. The V gene's germline CDR1 is LNHNV and CDR2 YYDKDF (reference sequence). The CDR3 consists of 17 residues. V lost 0 bases and J lost 12; bases outside the gene matches: 16. The CDR3 here is CATSRDRSGERGFVQFF. CDR3 nucleotide sequence: TGTGCCACCAGCAGAGACCGTAGCGGGGAGAGGGGATTTGTGCAGTTCTTC. Variable domain in full (rest from reference TRBV15 and TRBJ2-1): DAMVIQNPRYQVTQFGKPVTLSCSQTLNHNVMYWYQQKSSQAPKLLFHYYDKDFNNEADTPDNFQSRRPNTSFCFLDIRSPGLGDTAMYLCATSRDRSGERGFVQFFGPGTRLTVL.

This clone was recorded once. The chain recombines TRBV5-4 with TRBJ2-1, with a tentative D call TRBD2 (6 bases). The CDR3 covers 15 residues. V was clipped by 2 bases and J by 6 bases, with 15 bases between them. Germline lookup yields CDR1 SGHNT and CDR2 YYREEE (reference sequence). The CDR3 sequence: CASSLGGELPNEQFF. The CDR3 DNA reads TGTGCCAGCAGCTTAGGAGGGGAACTTCCCAATGAGCAGTTCTTC.